The clone carrying this T cell receptor beta chain has at least ten counts. Its antigen is as yet unknown. These data are taken from a study of neurological immune-mediated disorders. As for the cDNA, it was generated by 5'RACE with 10-nucleotide random UMIs. One entry per CDR3 protein results from TCRdb running MiXCR on the 5' RACE reads. The top ten hold over 7% of the sample, which has some 80,000 distinct CDR3 sequences, 5.5% to 6.5% seen once. As to time point: longitudinal time-point 2. Germline V gene data show CDR1 as DFQATT and CDR2 as SNEGSKA (reference sequence). The trim removed 3 bases at V and 4 bases at J, leaving 2 bases unmatched. The CDR3 has 12 amino acids. The study, taken as a whole, reports: Phylogenetically, 18 of 34 multiple sclerosis patients' repertoires fell into one related-CDR3 cluster, a possible signature.

The rearrangement joins TRBV20-1 to TRBJ2-7, with TRBD2 identical over 8 bases. Specimen: PBMCs. The TCR was taken from a woman between 55 and 75 years old with multiple sclerosis. The CDR3 sequence: CSASPSGYEQYF. As DNA, the CDR3 is TGCAGTGCTAGTCCTAGCGGGTACGAGCAGTACTTC.